These 27 T cell receptor beta chains came from one sample sequenced in a study of blood T cell repertoires in COVID-19. Data came from immunoSEQ multiplex PCR; TCRdb stores just in-frame clones and leaves some out. The sample includes approximately 100,000 clones, roughly 80% of them seen just once. Sequencing was done on a sample of peripheral blood. The receptors come from an elderly woman with active or convalescent COVID-19.

This chain joins TRBV11-2 and TRBJ2-3; 12 nucleotides align to TRBD2. The CDR3 has 16 residues. CDR1 and CDR2 (germline): SGHAT, FQNNGV. V dropped 3 bases and J dropped 3; count of bases not matched to a gene: 4. For the CDR3, the DNA is TGTGCCAGCAGCTTGATGACTAGCGGGAGTACAGATACGCAGTATTTT. Its translation is CASSLMTSGSTDTQYF.

V usage is TRBV5-6 and J usage is TRBJ2-2, with D unclear. CDR1 and CDR2 (germline): SGHDT, YYEEEE. This CDR3 is 14 amino acids long. V gave up 0 bases and J gave up 13 bases, with 16 bases separating them. The CDR3: CASSLGAAISGLFF. The CDR3 DNA follows: TGTGCCAGCAGCTTGGGGGCTGCCATCAGTGGGCTGTTTTTT.

Notes on this clone: The same CDR3 can be traced to other DNA sequences in this sample. The chain uses TRBV18 and TRBJ1-1; the D gene is possibly TRBD1 (5 bases). V was pared by 0 bases and J by 3 bases, with 5 bases between. CDR1 is KGHSH and CDR2 is LQKENI in the germline V gene. This CDR3 has 13 amino acids. The chain's CDR3 is CASSPPGDTEAFF. The CDR3 DNA is TGTGCCAGCTCACCACCAGGGGACACTGAAGCTTTCTTT.

The chain recombines TRBV28 with TRBJ1-5; D ambiguous. V was cut by 3 bases and J by 6 bases, with 9 bases left in between. CDR1 MDHEN and CDR2 SYDVKM come from the germline V gene. The CDR3 consists of 13 residues. The CDR3 DNA follows: TGTGCCAGCAGTTTGGTAGTTGGTCAGCCCCAGCATTTT. It translates to CASSLVVGQPQHF.

The CDR3 nucleotides are TGTGCCAGCAGCACCGGGACAGGGGGCGACGCTTTCTTT. As protein: CASSTGTGGDAFF. V and J are TRBV5-4 and TRBJ1-1; 12 positions agree with TRBD1. The germline V gene has CDR1 SGHNT and CDR2 YYREEE (reference sequence). The CDR3 runs to 13 residues. V lost 4 bases and J lost 11; bases outside the gene matches: 6.

A single count supports this clone. V and J are TRBV9 and TRBJ2-2; TRBD1 agrees at 10 bases. The J segment lost 4 bases and the V segment lost 1 base, leaving 7 bases of the junction unmatched. CDR1 and CDR2 (germline): SGDLS, YYNGEE. The CDR3 covers 17 residues. CDR3 sequence reads: CASSVPRQGAFTGELFF. The CDR3 DNA is TGTGCCAGCAGCGTACCACGACAGGGGGCATTCACCGGGGAGCTGTTTTTT.

The rearrangement joins TRBV6-5 to TRBJ2-1, with D maybe TRBD2 (5 bases). Looked up from germline, CDR1 is MNHEY and CDR2 is SVGAGI. The CDR3 is 16 amino acids. V gave up 2 bases and J gave up 6 bases, with 17 bases separating them. Here the CDR3 reads CASSYGALKRPNEQFF. The CDR3 region has the DNA TGTGCCAGCAGTTACGGAGCATTAAAGCGGCCCAATGAGCAGTTCTTC.

This chain joins TRBV5-5 and TRBJ1-5; D unresolved. CDR3 length: 14 amino acids. V lost 6 bases and J 2 bases, leaving 12 bases between the germline ends. Germline-derived CDR1 and CDR2 are SGHKS and YYEKEE (reference sequence). The CDR3: CASTPSGGNQPQHF. In nucleotides, the CDR3 is TGTGCCAGCACCCCCTCGGGTGGCAATCAGCCCCAGCATTTT.

V gene TRBV6-5 combines with J gene TRBJ1-3; TRBD1 might be the D (6 bases). CDR1 is MNHEY, CDR2 SVGAGI, per germline. CDR3 size: 15 residues. Trimming took 0 bases from V and 3 from J, leaving 9 bases between them. DNA of the CDR3: TGTGCCAGCAGTTACTCGGTACAGGGTGGAAACACCATATATTTT. Encoded protein: CASSYSVQGGNTIYF.

Only a few counts were recorded for this clone. V and J are TRBV11-2 and TRBJ1-1, with 8 nucleotides matching TRBD1. This CDR3 region has 13 residues. With V trimmed by 5 bases and J by 8 bases, 7 bases remained unmatched. Germline CDR1 SGHAT, CDR2 FQNNGV. The CDR3 DNA reads as TGTGCCAGCAGCCCAGGACAGGGTAGGGAAGCTTTCTTT. It encodes CASSPGQGREAFF.

The V and J genes are TRBV18 and TRBJ1-1, with a tentative D call TRBD1 (5 bases). The CDR3 contains 17 residues. Germline CDR1 KGHSH, CDR2 LQKENI. V shed 6 bases and J shed 1 base, with 21 bases lying between them. As DNA, the CDR3 is TGTGCCAGCTCCTTCTATCCTGGGGGGTTAGGGAACACTGAAGCTTTCTTT. The encoded protein is CASSFYPGGLGNTEAFF.

The V and J genes are TRBV5-1 and TRBJ2-5; 9 positions agree with TRBD2. The V gene end was trimmed by 3 bases and the J gene end by 4 bases; junction bases not matched to a gene: 7. This CDR3 comprises 15 residues. Per germline, CDR1 SGHRS and CDR2 YFSETQ. The CDR3 is CASSSTSGLGETQYF. The CDR3 nucleotides are TGCGCCAGCAGCTCGACTAGCGGACTGGGAGAGACCCAGTACTTC.

This clone was observed a handful of times. This sequence joins TRBV11-1 and TRBJ1-6; 7 positions agree with TRBD1. The V gene end was trimmed by 5 bases and the J gene end by 8 bases; junction bases not matched to a gene: 9. Germline loops: CDR1 SGHAT, CDR2 FQDESV (reference sequence). This CDR3 comprises 15 residues. The CDR3 DNA reads TGTGCCAGCAGCCGGGACAGAACTAACGATTCACCCCTCCACTTT. Translation: CASSRDRTNDSPLHF.

This clone was observed once. The V call is TRBV13, the J call TRBJ1-4; D is unresolved. This CDR3 is 14 amino acids long. V lost 2 bases, J lost 7 bases, and 11 bases lay in between. In germline, CDR1 is PRHDT, CDR2 FYEKMQ (reference sequence). This CDR3 is CASSLYSEGEKLFF. The CDR3 DNA follows: TGTGCCAGCAGCTTATATTCAGAGGGTGAAAAACTGTTTTTT.

The chain uses TRBV7-2 and TRBJ2-7, with 15 bases matching TRBD2. The CDR3 totals 16 residues. J lost 2 bases, V lost 1 base, and 0 bases had no gene match. From germline, CDR1 is SGHTA and CDR2 FQGNSA. CDR3 amino acids: CASSLGTSGGAYEQYF. As DNA, the CDR3 is TGTGCCAGCAGCTTAGGGACTAGCGGGGGGGCCTACGAGCAGTACTTC.

The chain carries TRBV15 and TRBJ2-7; 9 bases are shared with TRBD2. Losses at the gene ends were 0 bases for V and 4 bases for J; bases not matched to a gene: 13. CDR1 is LNHNV and CDR2 is YYDKDF in the germline V gene (reference sequence). The CDR3 loop spans 18 amino acids. The CDR3 is CATSRDVVGSGSSYEQYF. CDR3 in DNA: TGTGCCACCAGCAGAGATGTGGTGGGTAGCGGGAGTAGTTACGAGCAGTACTTC.

This clone has more than one count but fewer than ten. V gene TRBV28 combines with J gene TRBJ1-4; 9 positions match TRBD1. CDR1 is MDHEN, CDR2 SYDVKM, per germline. This CDR3 contains 15 residues. The trim removed 3 bases at V and 6 bases at J, leaving 5 bases unmatched. The CDR3: CASSFHGQGHEKLFF. CDR3 sequence (DNA): TGTGCCAGCAGTTTCCACGGACAGGGGCATGAAAAACTGTTTTTT.

The V call is TRBV24-1, the J call TRBJ2-2; D remains unclear. This CDR3 spans 16 amino acids. Germline loops: CDR1 KGHDR, CDR2 SFDVKD. Trimming took 3 bases from V and 8 from J, leaving 18 bases between them. CDR3 coding DNA: TGTGCCACCAGTGATCCCCCTGGTAGTAGTCTGGGGGAGCTGTTTTTT. It translates to CATSDPPGSSLGELFF.

CDR3 in DNA: TGTGCCAGTTTAGAACGGACAGGGCTCCCTCAGCCCCAGCATTTT. This gives the protein CASLERTGLPQPQHF. The V gene is TRBV19, the J gene TRBJ1-5; 8 nucleotides align to TRBD1. The length of the CDR3 is 15 residues. V lost 8 bases and J lost 6; bases outside the gene matches: 12. CDR1 and CDR2 (germline): LNHDA, SQIVND (reference sequence).

The V and J genes are TRBV4-1 and TRBJ2-3; weak D call: TRBD2 (5 bases). The CDR3 totals 15 residues. Trimming removed 0 bases at V and 4 bases at J, with 11 bases between. The germline gives CDR1 MGHRA, CDR2 YSYEKL. CDR3 sequence (DNA): TGCGCCAGCAGCCAAGATCAACTAGTGGCAGATACGCAGTATTTT. Its protein product is CASSQDQLVADTQYF.

The chain joins TRBV11-2 to TRBJ1-6, with TRBD1 matching 8 bases. The CDR3 contains 14 residues. V lost 5 bases to trimming and J lost 15 bases; unmatched junction nucleotides: 12. The V gene's germline CDR1 is SGHAT and CDR2 FQNNGV. The CDR3 protein is CASSPPGTGILLHF. CDR3 DNA: TGTGCCAGCAGCCCCCCCGGGACAGGTATTCTCCTCCACTTT.

In its sample, this clone was seen a few times. The chain couples TRBV9 to TRBJ2-3, with 9 bases matching TRBD2. The CDR3 sequence is 15 residues long. Germline V gene lookup returns CDR1 SGDLS and CDR2 YYNGEE. V lost 3 bases and J lost 3; bases outside the gene matches: 5. The CDR3 region is CASSARLADTDTQYF. CDR3 bases: TGTGCCAGCAGCGCTAGACTAGCGGATACAGATACGCAGTATTTT.

This clone has only one observation. Here the CDR3 reads CASSFPRQGADTQYF. Written as DNA, the CDR3 is TGTGCCAGCAGTTTCCCCCGACAGGGGGCAGATACGCAGTATTTT. This chain links TRBV28 with TRBJ2-3; 9 bases line up with TRBD1. The CDR3 is 15 amino acids. V dropped 3 bases and J dropped 4; count of bases not matched to a gene: 5. The germline gives CDR1 MDHEN, CDR2 SYDVKM.

The J gene is TRBJ2-1, the V gene TRBV5-4; 7 nucleotides align to TRBD2. The CDR3 extends over 14 amino acids. Trimming cost V 0 bases and J 6 bases; bases outside gene matches: 3. Germline V gene lookup returns CDR1 SGHNT and CDR2 YYREEE (reference sequence). The CDR3 sequence is CASSLGGGPNEQFF. CDR3 bases: TGTGCCAGCAGCTTGGGGGGGGGTCCCAATGAGCAGTTCTTC.

This chain joins TRBV12-3 or TRBV12-4 and TRBJ1-2; D gene uncertain. Trimming left V 3 bases short and J 0 bases short, with 5 bases between. This CDR3 is 13 amino acids long. The CDR3 is CASSFSPNYGYTF. Here the CDR3 DNA reads TGTGCCAGCAGTTTTAGTCCTAACTATGGCTACACCTTC.

The sample holds a few counts of this clone. The chain has TRBV18 and TRBJ2-5; TRBD1 aligns across 7 bases. The germline gives CDR1 KGHSH, CDR2 LQKENI. This CDR3 has 14 amino acids. Unmatched junction bases numbered 6, after V lost 0 bases and J lost 8 bases. CDR3 in amino acids: CASSPPDRVVTQYF. The DNA for the CDR3 is TGTGCCAGCTCACCACCTGACAGGGTCGTCACCCAGTACTTC.

Written as DNA, the CDR3 is TGCGCCAGCAGCTTGACTGTGGGTTCGGGCACTGAAGCTTTCTTT. As protein: CASSLTVGSGTEAFF. The rearrangement uses TRBV5-1 and TRBJ1-1; no clear D. Germline V gene data show CDR1 as SGHRS and CDR2 as YFSETQ. This CDR3 is 15 amino acids long. Trimming removed 1 base at V and 4 bases at J, with 14 bases between.